One sample yielded the 20 T cell receptor beta chains listed below, sequenced in a study of identical twins. Using its own MiXCR run on the 5' RACE reads, TCRdb lists one record per CDR3 protein. The sample has some 760,000 distinct CDR3 sequences, 18% seen once. The same data also went into a second study, on T cells expressing NK-cell markers.

Specimen: PBMCs. These receptors came from a woman aged 18-30 years in good health.

The table lists this clonotype with many counts. The V call is TRBV6-1, the J call TRBJ2-1; 11 bases line up with TRBD2. The germline CDR1 and CDR2 sequences are MNHNS and SASEGT. J gave up 4 bases and V 5 bases, and 4 bases lay outside the gene matches. The CDR3 totals 15 residues. The CDR3 region is CASSRLAGGYNEQFF. The DNA for the CDR3 is TGTGCCAGCAGTCGTCTAGCGGGAGGATACAATGAGCAGTTCTTC.

V is TRBV12-3 or TRBV12-4 and J is TRBJ2-1; 8 bases fit TRBD2. Trimming at V came to 4 bases and at J to 6 bases, leaving 5 bases not matched to a gene. The CDR3 runs to 14 residues. The CDR3 here is CASSSGGRRNEQFF. CDR3 coding DNA: TGTGCCAGCAGTTCGGGGGGGCGACGCAATGAGCAGTTCTTC.

This clonotype was detected many times. The CDR3 loop reads CASSPTGGGFDTQYF. The CDR3 bases are TGCGCCAGCAGCCCAACAGGGGGCGGATTTGATACGCAGTATTTT. V gene TRBV4-3 combines with J gene TRBJ2-3; TRBD1 matches at 9 bases. This CDR3 contains 15 residues. The germline V gene has CDR1 LGHNA and CDR2 YSLEER. J was trimmed by 6 bases and V by 4 bases; bases with no gene match: 8.

This clonotype was counted between two and nine times. The chain combines TRBV20-1 with TRBJ1-4; D is unresolved. V gave up 5 bases and J gave up 8 bases, with 12 bases separating them. Germline V lookup: CDR1 DFQATT, CDR2 SNEGSKA (reference sequence). CDR3 size: 12 residues. CDR3 amino acids: CSALSVTEKLFF. In nucleotides, the CDR3 is TGCAGTGCTTTGAGTGTTACGGAAAAACTGTTTTTT.

This clonotype has just a few counts. V usage is TRBV5-1 and J usage is TRBJ2-1; D possibly corresponds to TRBD1 (6 bases). The CDR3 covers 15 residues. V lost 0 bases, J lost 7 bases, and 14 bases lay in between. CDR1 is SGHRS, CDR2 YFSETQ, per germline. Here the CDR3 reads CASSLEAQGVNEQFF. The CDR3 DNA sequence: TGCGCCAGCAGCTTGGAGGCACAGGGAGTAAATGAGCAGTTCTTC.

This clonotype appeared a few times. The chain joins TRBV5-1 to TRBJ2-1; no firm D call. The V end was cut by 5 bases, the J end by 2 bases, with 11 bases between. This CDR3 region has 14 residues. CDR1 SGHRS and CDR2 YFSETQ come from the germline V gene. This CDR3 is CASSLSSTYNEQFF. In nucleotides, the CDR3 is TGCGCCAGCAGTTTGTCCTCCACCTACAATGAGCAGTTCTTC. The full variable domain, rest sourced from reference TRBV5-1 and TRBJ2-1, is KAGVTQTPRYLIKTRGQQVTLSCSPISGHRSVSWYQQTPGQGLQFLFEYFSETQRNKGNFPGRFSGRQFSNSRSEMNVSTLELGDSALYLCASSLSSTYNEQFFGPGTRLTVL.

The gene calls are TRBV12-3 or TRBV12-4 and TRBJ1-2; a weak D match, TRBD1 (5 bases). V dropped 3 bases and J dropped 1 base, with 9 bases sitting between them. The CDR3 spans 14 residues. DNA for the CDR3: TGTGCCAGCAGTTTTCGGGGACTTAACTATGGCTACACCTTC. Translating it yields CASSFRGLNYGYTF.

This clonotype has a handful of counts. The rearrangement joins TRBV29-1 to TRBJ1-1; no clear D. The ends were cut back, 7 bases at V and 0 bases at J, with 3 bases in the middle. The CDR3 is made up of 10 amino acids. CDR1 and CDR2 (germline): SQVTM, ANQGSEA. The CDR3 region is CSAMNTEAFF. In DNA form, the CDR3 reads TGCAGCGCTATGAACACTGAAGCTTTCTTT.

This chain connects TRBV4-3 to TRBJ2-1; 7 nucleotides match TRBD1. The trim removed 0 bases at V and 9 bases at J, leaving 11 bases unmatched. Germline V lookup: CDR1 LGHNA, CDR2 YSLEER. The CDR3 has 16 residues. The DNA for the CDR3 is TGCGCCAGCAGCCAAGACAATATAGACAGGGACGGTGAGCAGTTCTTC. Protein product: CASSQDNIDRDGEQFF.

This clonotype occurred a few times. DNA for the CDR3: TGCGCCAGCAGCTTGGAGGGGGTAAATGAAGCTTTCTTT. Amino acid sequence: CASSLEGVNEAFF. V usage is TRBV5-1 and J usage is TRBJ1-1; a possible D gene is TRBD1 (6 bases). This CDR3 comprises 13 residues. Germline V lookup: CDR1 SGHRS, CDR2 YFSETQ. V was trimmed by 0 bases and J by 7 bases, leaving 10 bases between them. Full variable domain (outside the CDR3, taken from reference TRBV5-1 and TRBJ1-1): KAGVTQTPRYLIKTRGQQVTLSCSPISGHRSVSWYQQTPGQGLQFLFEYFSETQRNKGNFPGRFSGRQFSNSRSEMNVSTLELGDSALYLCASSLEGVNEAFFGQGTRLTVV.

CDR3 DNA sequence: TGCAGCGTTGTGGCCGCCGGGGCAGATACGCAGTATTTT. As protein: CSVVAAGADTQYF. V usage is TRBV29-1 and J usage is TRBJ2-3; a possible D gene is TRBD2 (5 bases). CDR1 is SQVTM and CDR2 is ANQGSEA in the germline V gene. V lost 4 bases to trimming and J lost 4 bases, with 12 bases between them. This CDR3 is 13 amino acids long.

This clonotype was seen more than once but under ten times. The V gene is TRBV7-9, the J gene TRBJ2-7, with 8 bases matching TRBD2. The CDR3 has 15 amino acids. The germline gives CDR1 SEHNR, CDR2 FQNEAQ (reference sequence). V dropped 1 base and J dropped 7; count of bases not matched to a gene: 9. CDR3 bases: TGTGCCAGCAGCTTAGTGCAAGCGGGAGATGGGGAGCAGTACTTC. Amino acid sequence: CASSLVQAGDGEQYF.

This clonotype was seen more than once but under ten times. This chain uses TRBV20-1 with TRBJ2-3, with D perhaps matching TRBD1 (5 bases). The V end was cut by 1 base, the J end by 13 bases, with 18 bases between. From germline, CDR1 is DFQATT and CDR2 SNEGSKA (reference sequence). CDR3 length equals 13 residues. DNA for the CDR3: TGCAGTGCTAGAGTCCCCGGCTTCCAAGGGGAGTATTTT. It codes for CSARVPGFQGEYF.

Note on this clonotype: One base away lies a much larger clone, so this may be a sequencing read error. This chain links TRBV4-2 with TRBJ2-7; tentatively, D is TRBD1 or TRBD2 (6 bases each). Between the trimmed V and J ends, which lost 3 bases and 2 bases, there was a span of 11 bases. The germline V gene encodes CDR1 LGHNA and CDR2 YNFKEQ. The CDR3 sequence is 14 residues long. The CDR3 DNA sequence: TGTGCCAGCAGCCACGGGGGCCTTCCCTACGAGCAGTACTTC. Translating it yields CASSHGGLPYEQYF.

This clonotype came up a few times. The V gene is TRBV6-1, the J gene TRBJ1-1; a possible D gene is TRBD1 (5 bases). There are 13 residues in the CDR3. Germline CDR1 MNHNS, CDR2 SASEGT. Between the trimmed V and J ends, which lost 9 bases and 5 bases, there was a span of 16 bases. Written as DNA, the CDR3 is TGTGCCAGTCGGGCGGGGCCACAGACTGAAGCTTTCTTT. Translated, it gives CASRAGPQTEAFF.

This clonotype was recorded at least ten times. The chain recombines TRBV7-9 with TRBJ1-1; D gene ambiguous. Germline V lookup: CDR1 SEHNR, CDR2 FQNEAQ (reference sequence). Trimming took 7 bases from V and 8 from J, leaving 14 bases between them. The CDR3 has 12 amino acids. CDR3 sequence: CASTPTSGEAFF. The CDR3 DNA follows: TGTGCCAGCACTCCTACTTCGGGCGAAGCTTTCTTT.

This clonotype was observed a handful of times. The CDR3 coding sequence is TGTGCCAGCAGCCAGACTAGCGGGGGGGCCAATGAGCAGTTCTTC. Translated, it gives CASSQTSGGANEQFF. V and J are TRBV7-3 and TRBJ2-1; 14 bases are a match to TRBD2. The V and J ends lost 5 bases and 6 bases, in that order; junction bases with no gene match: 3. The CDR3 is 15 amino acids. The V gene's germline CDR1 is SGHTA and CDR2 FQGTGA.

The V call is TRBV12-3 or TRBV12-4, the J call TRBJ2-1; a possible D gene is TRBD1 (5 bases). This CDR3 is 14 amino acids long. With 2 bases removed from V and 5 bases from J, the gap between germline ends came to 10 bases. CDR3 sequence (DNA): TGTGCCAGCAGTTTAAAAGGGGCCGACAATGAGCAGTTCTTC. This translates into CASSLKGADNEQFF.

The chain joins TRBV5-1 to TRBJ2-7; 8 bases fit TRBD2. Trimming removed 0 bases from V and 4 bases from J; junction bases left unmatched: 9. The CDR3 is 16 amino acids. Germline V CDR1 and CDR2: SGHRS, YFSETQ. As DNA, the CDR3 is TGCGCCAGCAGCTTGGGTGTGGGGGCGGGAGGATACGAGCAGTACTTC. Residues: CASSLGVGAGGYEQYF.

This clonotype was found a few times. The rearrangement links TRBV29-1 to TRBJ1-5; D not resolved. V was pared by 4 bases and J by 6 bases, with 10 bases between. The CDR3 is 12 amino acids. Germline loops: CDR1 SQVTM, CDR2 ANQGSEA. The CDR3 bases are TGCAGCGTTGTGGAGGGAGGTCAGCCCCAGCATTTT. Its protein is CSVVEGGQPQHF.